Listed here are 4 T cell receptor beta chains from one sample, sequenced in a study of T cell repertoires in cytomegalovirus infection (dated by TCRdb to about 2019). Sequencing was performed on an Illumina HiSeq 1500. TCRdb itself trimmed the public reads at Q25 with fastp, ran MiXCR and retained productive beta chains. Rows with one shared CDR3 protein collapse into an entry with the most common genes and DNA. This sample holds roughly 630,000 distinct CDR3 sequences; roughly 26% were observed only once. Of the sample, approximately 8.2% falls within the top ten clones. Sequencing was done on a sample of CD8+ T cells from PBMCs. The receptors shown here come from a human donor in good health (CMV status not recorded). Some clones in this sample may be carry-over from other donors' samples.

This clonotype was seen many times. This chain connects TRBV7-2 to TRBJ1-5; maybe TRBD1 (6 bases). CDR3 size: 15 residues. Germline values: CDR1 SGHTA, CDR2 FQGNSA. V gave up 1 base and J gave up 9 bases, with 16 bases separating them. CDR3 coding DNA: TGTGCCAGCAGCTTAGTGGGGGGGGCGCAAGGGCCCCAGCATTTT. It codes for CASSLVGGAQGPQHF.

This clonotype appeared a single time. The CDR3 loop is CASSLESRAPLHF. The CDR3 DNA sequence: TGTGCCAGCAGCTTGGAATCCAGGGCACCCCTCCACTTT. The rearrangement links TRBV5-6 to TRBJ1-6; D might be TRBD1 (5 bases). V gave up 0 bases and J gave up 11 bases, with 9 bases separating them. In germline, CDR1 is SGHDT, CDR2 YYEEEE. The CDR3 spans 13 residues.

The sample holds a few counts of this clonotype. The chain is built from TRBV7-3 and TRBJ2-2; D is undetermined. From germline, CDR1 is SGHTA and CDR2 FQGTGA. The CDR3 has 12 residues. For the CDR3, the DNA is TGTGTCGGCAGCGACTTCACCGGGGAGCTGTTTTTT. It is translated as CVGSDFTGELFF.

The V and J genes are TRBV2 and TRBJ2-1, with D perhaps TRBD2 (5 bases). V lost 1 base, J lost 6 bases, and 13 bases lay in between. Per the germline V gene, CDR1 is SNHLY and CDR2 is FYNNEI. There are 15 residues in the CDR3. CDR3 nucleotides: TGTGCCAGCAGTGAAGTAAGAGGGAAGGGCAATGAGCAGTTCTTC. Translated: CASSEVRGKGNEQFF. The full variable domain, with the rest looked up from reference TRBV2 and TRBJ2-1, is EPEVTQTPSHQVTQMGQEVILRCVPISNHLYFYWYRQILGQKVEFLVSFYNNEISEKSEIFDDQFSVERPDGSNFTLKIRSTKLEDSAMYFCASSEVRGKGNEQFFGPGTRLTVL.